This T cell receptor (beta chain) was documented in a study of blood T cell repertoires in COVID-19. Overall study: The origin of the acute and convalescent COVID-19 samples was the United States, Italy and Spain.

Authors' methods: From reference gene primer amplification, estimates of nucleated cell counts were derived. The data were produced by immunoSEQ multiplex PCR, yet TCRdb's version contains in-frame clones alone and is incomplete. For V, J and clone size, that table is used; D and trimming come from the DNA. The table records approximately 100,000 clones, around 90% of them present only once. V was trimmed by 1 base and J by 3 bases, leaving 12 bases between them. Germline V lookup: CDR1 SGHAT, CDR2 FQNNGV. This CDR3 has 15 amino acids. The clonotype was recovered from a man aged 45-60 years with acute or convalescent COVID-19. This chain links TRBV11-2 with TRBJ1-2, with D perhaps matching TRBD1 (5 bases). The sample comprised peripheral blood. The CDR3 region has the DNA TGTGCCAGCAGCTTAGGGCCCAGGGTGGACTATGGCTACACCTTC. Amino acids: CASSLGPRVDYGYTF.